The clone carrying this T cell receptor beta chain was observed a single time. Sequenced by immunoSEQ multiplex PCR; TCRdb stores in-frame clones only, minus some. The sample records roughly 280,000 clones, around 86% being singletons. The CDR3 contains 13 residues. V shed 3 bases and J shed 4 bases, with 8 bases lying between them. Germline lookup yields CDR1 LNHNV and CDR2 YYDKDF (reference sequence). This specimen belongs to a study of blood T cell repertoires in COVID-19. On the study more broadly: Some COVID-19 samples were acute and others convalescent; all came from the United States, Italy and Spain. Sources were T cells, B-cell-depleted T cells, or PBMCs; the material itself was cDNA or gDNA.

The sequencing sample was made of peripheral blood. The receptor was derived from a man younger than 35 with active or convalescent COVID-19. The V gene is TRBV15, the J gene TRBJ2-3, with D possibly being TRBD2 (5 bases). The CDR3 loop is CATSSGLSDTQYF. As DNA, the CDR3 is TGTGCCACCAGCAGCGGACTGTCAGATACGCAGTATTTT.